This TCR beta chain derives from a study of technical replicates of blood from a few donors. Trimming took 5 bases from V and 6 from J, leaving 8 bases between them. Germline V CDR1 and CDR2: SGHAT, FQNNGV. This CDR3 spans 12 amino acids. Data came from immunoSEQ multiplex PCR; TCRdb stores just in-frame clones and leaves some out. Among tens of thousands of clones listed, approximately 97% were seen once. Sequences were obtained from T cells isolated from PBMCs. This chain uses TRBV11-2 with TRBJ1-3; D uncertain. The TCR was taken from a human donor in good health. This CDR3 reads CASSDGENTIYF. In nucleotides, the CDR3 is TGTGCCAGCAGCGACGGGGAAAACACCATATATTTT. Variable domain in full (rest from reference TRBV11-2 and TRBJ1-3): EAGVAQSPRYKIIEKRQSVAFWCNPISGHATLYWYQQILGQGPKLLIQFQNNGVVDDSQLPKDRFSAERLKGVDSTLKIQPAKLEDSAVYLCASSDGENTIYFGEGSWLTVV.